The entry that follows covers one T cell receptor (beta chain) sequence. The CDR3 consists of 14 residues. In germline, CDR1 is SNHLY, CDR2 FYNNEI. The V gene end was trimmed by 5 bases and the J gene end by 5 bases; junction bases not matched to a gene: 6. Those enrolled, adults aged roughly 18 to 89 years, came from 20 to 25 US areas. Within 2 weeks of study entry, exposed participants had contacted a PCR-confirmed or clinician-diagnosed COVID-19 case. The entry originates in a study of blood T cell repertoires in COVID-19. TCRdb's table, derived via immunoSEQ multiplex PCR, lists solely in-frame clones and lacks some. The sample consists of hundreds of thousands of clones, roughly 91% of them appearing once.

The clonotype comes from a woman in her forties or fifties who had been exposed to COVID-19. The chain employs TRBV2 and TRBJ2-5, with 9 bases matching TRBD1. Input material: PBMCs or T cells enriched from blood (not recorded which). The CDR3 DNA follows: TGTGCCAGCAGTACAGGGGGCGGGGGTGAGACCCAGTACTTC. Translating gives CASSTGGGGETQYF.